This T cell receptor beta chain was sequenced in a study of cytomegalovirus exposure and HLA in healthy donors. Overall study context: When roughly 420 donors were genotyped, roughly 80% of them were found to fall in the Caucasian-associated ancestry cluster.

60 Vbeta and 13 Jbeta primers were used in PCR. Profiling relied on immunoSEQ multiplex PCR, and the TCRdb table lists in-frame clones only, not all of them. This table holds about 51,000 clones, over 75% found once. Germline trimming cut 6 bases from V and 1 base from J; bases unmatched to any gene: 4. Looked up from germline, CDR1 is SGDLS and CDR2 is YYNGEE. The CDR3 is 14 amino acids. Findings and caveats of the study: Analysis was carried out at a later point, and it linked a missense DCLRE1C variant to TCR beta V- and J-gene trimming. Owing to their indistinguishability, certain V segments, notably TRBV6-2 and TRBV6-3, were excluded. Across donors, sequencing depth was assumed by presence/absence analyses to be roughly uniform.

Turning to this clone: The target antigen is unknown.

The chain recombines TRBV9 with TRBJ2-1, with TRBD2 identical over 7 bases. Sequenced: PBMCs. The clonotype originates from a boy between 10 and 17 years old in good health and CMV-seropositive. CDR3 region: CASNAGDSYNEQFF. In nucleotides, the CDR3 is TGTGCCAGCAACGCGGGGGATTCCTACAATGAGCAGTTCTTC.